These 5 T cell receptor beta chains share one sample of origin, sequenced in a study of siplizumab effects on memory and regulatory T cells. The table came from immunoSEQ multiplex PCR; TCRdb's copy has only in-frame clones and leaves some out. The sample includes some 87,000 clones, over 80% of them seen just once. The source material was CD4+ T cells sorted from blood. The receptors originated from a human donor in good health.

The rearrangement joins TRBV5-1 to TRBJ2-5, with TRBD1 identical over 8 bases. V lost 3 bases to trimming and J lost 5 bases; unmatched junction nucleotides: 6. Germline V lookup: CDR1 SGHRS, CDR2 YFSETQ. CDR3 length: 14 residues. The CDR3 loop is CASSSARGHETQYF. For the CDR3, the DNA is TGCGCCAGCAGCTCCGCCAGGGGGCATGAGACCCAGTACTTC.

The genes are TRBV19 and TRBJ1-5; D gene ambiguous. The CDR3 consists of 16 residues. Germline V CDR1 and CDR2: LNHDA, SQIVND (reference sequence). Trimming pared 6 bases from V and 2 bases from J, leaving 17 bases between. The CDR3 DNA is TGTGCCAGTAGCCCAAATCGAGGCGAAGGCAATCAGCCCCAGCATTTT. This encodes CASSPNRGEGNQPQHF.

V gene TRBV6-5 combines with J gene TRBJ2-7; 9 nucleotides agree with TRBD1. Germline CDR1 reads MNHEY; CDR2 reads SVGAGI. V lost 11 bases, J lost 2 bases, and 4 bases stayed unmatched. The CDR3 covers 12 residues. CDR3: CAVRQGAYEQYF. CDR3 DNA sequence: TGTGCCGTAAGACAGGGGGCCTACGAGCAGTACTTC.

CDR3 sequence (DNA): TGTGCCAGCGGGGCCGGGACCCTAGGAAATACGCAGTATTTT. Its translation: CASGAGTLGNTQYF. This chain links TRBV27 with TRBJ2-3, with D perhaps TRBD1 or TRBD2 (5 bases each). The ends were cut back, 8 bases at V and 7 bases at J, with 19 bases in the middle. This CDR3 is built from 14 residues. Germline assignment: CDR1 MNHEY and CDR2 SMNVEV (reference sequence).

J is TRBJ2-5 and V is TRBV28; TRBD1 might be the D (7 bases). The V end was cut by 5 bases, the J end by 6 bases, with 19 bases between. CDR1 and CDR2 (germline): MDHEN, SYDVKM. The length of the CDR3 is 15 residues. The CDR3 sequence is CASSQGQVGGKTQYF. The CDR3 DNA follows: TGTGCCAGCAGTCAAGGACAGGTGGGCGGGAAGACCCAGTACTTC.